This is a list of T cell receptor beta chains from one sample in a study of blood T cell repertoires in COVID-19. Clones were read by immunoSEQ multiplex PCR, and TCRdb kept only the in-frame ones, dropping some. This sample has 25,000 to 30,000 clones, with approximately 85% found just once. What was sequenced was peripheral blood. These receptors all stem from a human donor in a cohort sampled during active COVID-19. CDR3s include the opening cysteine and the closing phenylalanine or tryptophan. Fields, in order: J gene, V gene, clone size, D gene, CDR3 DNA, CDR3 protein. A D gene is named only where the DNA matches it firmly. Size is omitted from some rows. Given values are once, few, many or a class for expanded clones.

TRBJ2-5 TRBV28 - TRBD2 TGTGCCAGCAGTACTCTACTAGCGGAGGCACTTAGGGAGACCCAGTACTTC CASSTLLAEALRETQYF
TRBJ2-7 TRBV6-5 - - TGTGCCAGCAGTCCCTTTTACGGTGCGGCCTACGAGCAGTACTTC CASSPFYGAAYEQYF
TRBJ2-1 TRBV28 few - TGTGCCAGCAGTCCCCAAAGACTACTCTCCTACAATGAGCAGTTCTTC CASSPQRLLSYNEQFF
TRBJ1-4 TRBV3-1/TRBV3-2 - - TGTGCCAGCAGCCATCCCGCGGGGGAGGGAAAACTGTTTTTT CASSHPAGEGKLFF
TRBJ2-1 TRBV4-1 - TRBD2 TGCGCCAGCAGCCAACCTGGACTAGCGGCCTCCTACAATGAGCAGTTCTTC CASSQPGLAASYNEQFF
TRBJ2-3 TRBV3-1/TRBV3-2 - - TGTGCCAGCAGCCCGACGCGGAAAAAAACTAGCACAGATACGCAGTATTTT CASSPTRKKTSTDTQYF
TRBJ1-2 TRBV27 - TRBD1 TGTGCCAGCAGCCCACAGGGGGTCCCTAACTATGGCTACACCTTC CASSPQGVPNYGYTF
TRBJ2-3 TRBV5-1 - - TGCGCCAGCTTCGTCGGAGCGCGAACCACAGATACGCAGTATTTT CASFVGARTTDTQYF
TRBJ1-2 TRBV5-4 - TRBD1 TGTGCCAGCAGCAGACGGGACAGGGGTTACTATGGCTACACCTTC CASSRRDRGYYGYTF
TRBJ1-5 TRBV4-1 - TRBD1 TGCGCCAGCAGCCAAGATAGGGACAGGATTGATCAGCCCCAGCATTTT CASSQDRDRIDQPQHF
TRBJ1-3 TRBV6-1 few - TGTGCCAGCAGTGAAGCGAGGAACACCATATATTTT CASSEARNTIYF
TRBJ1-2 TRBV6-5 - - TGTGCCAGCAGTTATTCGAGCGGGGGCACCTATGGCTACACCTTC CASSYSSGGTYGYTF
TRBJ2-3 TRBV14 - TRBD2 TGTGCCAGCAGCCAAGATCTCTCGCTAGCGGGGGCCTCCACAGATACGCAGTATTTT CASSQDLSLAGASTDTQYF
TRBJ1-5 TRBV2 - TRBD1 TGTGCCAGCAGTGAAGAGACAGGGATCAATCAGCCCCAGCATTTT CASSEETGINQPQHF
TRBJ1-2 TRBV9 - - TGTGCCAGCAGGGACAATACTGGCTACACCTTC CASRDNTGYTF
TRBJ2-7 TRBV18 once TRBD2 TGTGCCAGCTCACCATCGGGTAGCGGGGGGACCCTCTACGAGCTGTACTTC CASSPSGSGGTLYELYF